This is a list of T cell receptor beta chains from one sample in a study of blood T cell repertoires in COVID-19. Clones were sequenced by immunoSEQ multiplex PCR, and TCRdb holds only the in-frame ones, with some missing. The sample lists tens of thousands of clones; 91% were seen once. Input material: peripheral blood. These receptors were taken from a woman aged 45-65 years in a cohort sampled during active COVID-19. Each CDR3 is given with its conserved first and last residue. D genes are given only for firm matches. Size is stated for part of the rows, as once, few or many counts, or as a class when the clone is expanded.

CDR3: CASSLAGLARGEQFF
DNA: TGTGCCAGCAGCTTGGCCGGGCTAGCGAGAGGTGAGCAGTTCTTC
J: TRBJ2-1
size: once
D: -
V: TRBV5-4

CDR3: CASSLSRQGPDTQYF
DNA: TGCGCCAGCAGCTTGAGCCGACAGGGACCAGATACGCAGTATTTT
J: TRBJ2-3
size: once
D: TRBD1
V: TRBV5-1

CDR3: CASSLTSGSSYEQYF
DNA: TGTGCCAGCAGTTTGACTAGCGGGAGCTCTTACGAGCAGTACTTC
J: TRBJ2-7
size: -
D: TRBD2
V: TRBV27

CDR3: CASSLVATGELFF
DNA: TGTGCCAGCAGCTTAGTGGCCACCGGGGAGCTGTTTTTT
J: TRBJ2-2
size: -
D: -
V: TRBV7-9

CDR3: CASSPTGGGNQPQHF
DNA: TGTGCCAGCAGCCCGACAGGGGGCGGCAATCAGCCCCAGCATTTT
J: TRBJ1-5
size: -
D: TRBD1
V: TRBV7-6

CDR3: CASSQGLAGAQETQYF
DNA: TGTGCCAGCAGCCAAGGACTAGCGGGGGCCCAAGAGACCCAGTACTTC
J: TRBJ2-5
size: -
D: TRBD2
V: TRBV3-1/TRBV3-2

CDR3: CASGFGASVYNEQFF
DNA: TGTGCTAGTGGTTTTGGGGCGTCGGTTTACAATGAGCAGTTCTTC
J: TRBJ2-1
size: -
D: -
V: TRBV12-5

CDR3: CASRIGHYNEKLFF
DNA: TGTGCCAGCAGAATAGGACACTATAATGAAAAACTGTTTTTT
J: TRBJ1-4
size: -
D: -
V: TRBV7-2

CDR3: CASRPSGRVPGELFF
DNA: TGTGCCAGTAGACCTAGCGGGAGGGTTCCCGGGGAGCTGTTTTTT
J: TRBJ2-2
size: -
D: TRBD2
V: TRBV19

CDR3: CASSESGGGRETQYF
DNA: TGCGCCAGCAGTGAGTCAGGCGGGGGTCGAGAGACCCAGTACTTC
J: TRBJ2-5
size: -
D: TRBD2
V: TRBV10-1

CDR3: CASSGGLNRGLGSPLHF
DNA: TGTGCCAGCAGTGGGGGACTAAACAGGGGGCTGGGTTCACCCCTCCACTTT
J: TRBJ1-6
size: few
D: TRBD1
V: TRBV2

CDR3: CATSRDPGSDGELFF
DNA: TGTGCCACCAGCAGAGATCCAGGGTCCGACGGGGAGCTGTTTTTT
J: TRBJ2-2
size: medium-sized
D: -
V: TRBV15

CDR3: CASSIDSRYGYTF
DNA: TGTGCCAGCAGCATTGACAGTCGCTATGGCTACACCTTC
J: TRBJ1-2
size: -
D: -
V: TRBV11-2

CDR3: CASSPPRVGNTIYF
DNA: TGTGCCAGCTCACCACCCAGGGTTGGAAACACCATATATTTT
J: TRBJ1-3
size: -
D: -
V: TRBV18

CDR3: CASSPRQGNSPLHF
DNA: TGTGCCAGCTCACCACGGCAGGGTAATTCACCCCTCCACTTT
J: TRBJ1-6
size: -
D: -
V: TRBV18

CDR3: CASSPLALAQYF
DNA: TGTGCCAGCAGCCCGCTTGCGTTGGCCCAGTACTTC
J: TRBJ2-5
size: -
D: -
V: TRBV7-8

CDR3: CASSQTGFNEQFF
DNA: TGTGCCAGCAGTCAGACAGGCTTCAATGAGCAGTTCTTC
J: TRBJ2-1
size: -
D: -
V: TRBV27

CDR3: CASSPRARGHYGYTF
DNA: TGTGCCAGCAGCCCCCGGGCCAGAGGGCACTATGGCTACACCTTC
J: TRBJ1-2
size: -
D: -
V: TRBV5-4

CDR3: CASSYGAWTSTDTQYF
DNA: TGTGCCAGCAGTTACGGGGCTTGGACCTCCACAGATACGCAGTATTTT
J: TRBJ2-3
size: -
D: -
V: TRBV6-6

CDR3: CASSTLGGRGGGYTF
DNA: TGTGCCAGCAGCACCCTTGGGGGCCGGGGCGGGGGCTACACCTTC
J: TRBJ1-2
size: -
D: -
V: TRBV2

CDR3: CASSTWTSGSSYEQYF
DNA: TGTGCCAGTAGTACATGGACTAGCGGAAGCTCCTACGAGCAGTACTTC
J: TRBJ2-7
size: -
D: TRBD2
V: TRBV19

CDR3: CASSPRLTGGALYGYTF
DNA: TGTGCCAGCTCACCAAGGTTGACAGGGGGCGCCCTCTATGGCTACACCTTC
J: TRBJ1-2
size: -
D: TRBD1
V: TRBV18

CDR3: CATSRDRVGGELFF
DNA: TGTGCCACCAGCAGAGACAGGGTAGGGGGGGAGCTGTTTTTT
J: TRBJ2-2
size: -
D: -
V: TRBV15

CDR3: CASSLMTSGSSNEQFF
DNA: TGTGCCAGCAGCTTAATGACTAGCGGGAGTAGTAATGAGCAGTTCTTC
J: TRBJ2-1
size: -
D: TRBD2
V: TRBV5-6